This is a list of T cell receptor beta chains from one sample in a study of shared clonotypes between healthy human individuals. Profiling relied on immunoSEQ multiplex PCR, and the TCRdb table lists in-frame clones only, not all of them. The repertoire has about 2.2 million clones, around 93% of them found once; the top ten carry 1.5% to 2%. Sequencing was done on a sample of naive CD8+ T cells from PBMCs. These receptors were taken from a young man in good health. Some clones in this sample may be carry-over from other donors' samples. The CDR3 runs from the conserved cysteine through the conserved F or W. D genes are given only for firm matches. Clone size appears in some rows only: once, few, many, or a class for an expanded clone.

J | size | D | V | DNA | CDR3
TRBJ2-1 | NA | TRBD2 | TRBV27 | TGTGCCAGCAGTTCGCTTAGCGGGGCCTACAATGAGCAGTTCTTC | CASSSLSGAYNEQFF
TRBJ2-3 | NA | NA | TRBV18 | TGTGCCAGCTCACCTACGCGTGGGGGTTTCACAGATACGCAGTATTTT | CASSPTRGGFTDTQYF
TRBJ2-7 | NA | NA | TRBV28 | TGTGCCAGCAGTCCAACCCGGGCCCAGAAACCCGGGGGATACGAGCAGTACTTC | CASSPTRAQKPGGYEQYF
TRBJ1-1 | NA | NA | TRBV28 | TGTGCCAGCAGTTTATGGCGGGATTCGGCCAGGGTTGAAGCTTTCTTT | CASSLWRDSARVEAFF
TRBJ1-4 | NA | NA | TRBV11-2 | TGTGCCAGCAGCAGCCTCGGAGGGTTGAAAGAAAAACTGTTTTTT | CASSSLGGLKEKLFF
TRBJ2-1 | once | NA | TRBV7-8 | TGTGCCAGCAGCTCTTCCAACGGCCCTAACAATGAGCAGTTCTTC | CASSSSNGPNNEQFF
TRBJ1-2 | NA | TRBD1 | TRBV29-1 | TGCAGCGTTGTTGGAAGAAAACAGGGGCATGGCTACACCTTC | CSVVGRKQGHGYTF
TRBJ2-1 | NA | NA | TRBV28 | TGTGCCAGCAGTTTAACGGGGTCCGGTGAGCAGTTCTTC | CASSLTGSGEQFF
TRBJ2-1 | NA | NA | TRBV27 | TGTGCCAGCAGTTTAGACAGCAATGAGCAGTTCTTC | CASSLDSNEQFF
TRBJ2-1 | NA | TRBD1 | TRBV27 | TGTGCCAGCAGCCAAGAGACAGGGGACCTATACAATGAGCAGTTCTTC | CASSQETGDLYNEQFF
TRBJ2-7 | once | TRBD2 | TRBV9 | TGTGCCAGCAGCGGAGCCCTGGGGCGGGAGATACACGAGCAGTACTTC | CASSGALGREIHEQYF
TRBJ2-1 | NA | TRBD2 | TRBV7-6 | TGTGCCAGCAGCTCCCTAGCGGGCTCCTACAATGAGCAGTTCTTC | CASSSLAGSYNEQFF
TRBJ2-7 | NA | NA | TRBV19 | TGTGCCAGTAGTATAGAAGCAGACAACTACGAGCAGTACTTC | CASSIEADNYEQYF
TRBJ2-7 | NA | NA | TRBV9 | TGTGCCAGCAGCGTAGGCCAGGACTACTACGAGCAGTACTTC | CASSVGQDYYEQYF
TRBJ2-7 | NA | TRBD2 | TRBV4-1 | TGCGCCAGCAGCCCTACTAGCGTAACCTCCTACGAGCAGTACTTC | CASSPTSVTSYEQYF
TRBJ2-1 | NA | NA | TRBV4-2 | TGTGCCAGCAGCCAAGAAGGATGGGGATTCGAGCAGTTCTTC | CASSQEGWGFEQFF
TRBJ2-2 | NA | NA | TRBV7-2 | TGTGCCAGCAGCCTTGTTATCGGGGCCACCGGGGAGCTGTTTTTT | CASSLVIGATGELFF
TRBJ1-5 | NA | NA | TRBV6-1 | TGTGCCAGCAACCGGCAAACCCAACGCCAGCATTTT | CASNRQTQRQHF
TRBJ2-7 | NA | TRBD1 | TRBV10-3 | TGTGCCATCAGTGAGGGACCGGGACAGGGGCACTACGAGCAGTACTTC | CAISEGPGQGHYEQYF
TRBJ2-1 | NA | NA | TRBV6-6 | TGTGCCAGCAGTTACGAGCAGGGATACAATGAGCAGTTCTTC | CASSYEQGYNEQFF
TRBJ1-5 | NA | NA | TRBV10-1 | TGCGCCACCAATAATCAGCCCCAGCATTTT | CATNNQPQHF
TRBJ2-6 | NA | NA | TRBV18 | TGTGCCAGCTCACCACCGGGCTTCTTCGCTGGGGCCAACGTCCTGACTTTC | CASSPPGFFAGANVLTF
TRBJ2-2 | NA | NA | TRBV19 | TGTGCCAGTAGTATAGTGGGAGCGGTGAACACCGGGGAGCTGTTTTTT | CASSIVGAVNTGELFF
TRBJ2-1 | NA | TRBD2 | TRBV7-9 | TGTGCCAGCAGCTTAGCCGCGGGAGGGGGCAATGAGCAGTTCTTC | CASSLAAGGGNEQFF
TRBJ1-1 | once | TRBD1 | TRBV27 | TGTGCCACCCGGTTTACAGGGGGTGGTACTGAAGCTTTCTTT | CATRFTGGGTEAFF
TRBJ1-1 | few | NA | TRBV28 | TGTGCCAGCAGTTTAGTCCCACGGAACACTGAAGCTTTCTTT | CASSLVPRNTEAFF
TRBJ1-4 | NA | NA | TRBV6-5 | TGTGCCAGCAGTTACTCACAAGGGGGGGGCAATGAAAAACTGTTTTTT | CASSYSQGGGNEKLFF
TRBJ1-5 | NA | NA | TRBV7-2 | TGTGCCAGCAGCTTAGATTCAGTTAGCAATCAGCCCCAGCATTTT | CASSLDSVSNQPQHF
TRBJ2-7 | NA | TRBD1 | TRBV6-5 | TGTGCCAGCAGTTACCCGGACAGGGTCGACGAGCAGTACTTC | CASSYPDRVDEQYF
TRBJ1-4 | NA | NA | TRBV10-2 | TGCGCCAGCAGAGAGCGGGGCGGACTAGAAAATGAAAAACTGTTTTTT | CASRERGGLENEKLFF
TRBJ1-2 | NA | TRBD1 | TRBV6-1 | TGTGCCAGCAGGCGACAGGGAACCTTTAACTATGGCTACACCTTC | CASRRQGTFNYGYTF
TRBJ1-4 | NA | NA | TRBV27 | TGTGCCAGCAGTTTATCCTGGAGTGAAAAACTGTTTTTT | CASSLSWSEKLFF
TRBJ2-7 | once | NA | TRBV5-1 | TGCGCCAGCAGCTTGCCGACAGTGAGCTCCTACGAGCAGTACTTC | CASSLPTVSSYEQYF
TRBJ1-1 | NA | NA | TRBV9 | TGTGCCAGCAGCGCAGTTCAGGGGACCAACACTGAAGCTTTCTTT | CASSAVQGTNTEAFF
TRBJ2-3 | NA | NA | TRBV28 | TGTGCCAGCAGTTTTGCCCAACCCGGGGAGTTAGCAGATACGCAGTATTTT | CASSFAQPGELADTQYF
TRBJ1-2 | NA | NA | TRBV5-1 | TGCGCCAGCACCTCAGGCTATGGCTACACCTTC | CASTSGYGYTF
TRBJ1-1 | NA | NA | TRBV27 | TGTGCCAGCAGTTTATCGAGTTTTTTGAGACCTGAAGCTTTCTTT | CASSLSSFLRPEAFF
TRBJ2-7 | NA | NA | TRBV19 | TGTGCCAGTACCGCAGGGGGGAGGACCTACGAGCAGTACTTC | CASTAGGRTYEQYF
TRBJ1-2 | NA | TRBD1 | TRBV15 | TGTGCCACCAGCAGGGAAGGACAGGAGAAGTATGGCTACACCTTC | CATSREGQEKYGYTF
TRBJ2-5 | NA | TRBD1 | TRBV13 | TGTGCCAGCAGCCCACGTACCGGGACAGGGGTCAAAGAGACCCAGTACTTC | CASSPRTGTGVKETQYF
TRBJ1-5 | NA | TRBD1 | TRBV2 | TGTGCCAGCAGTGAAAGGGACAGGGGGTCTCAGCCCCAGCATTTT | CASSERDRGSQPQHF
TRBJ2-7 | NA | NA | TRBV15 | TGTGCCACCAGCGTAATCACCGGCGGAGAGGAGCAGTACTTC | CATSVITGGEEQYF
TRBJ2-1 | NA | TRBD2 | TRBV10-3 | TGTGCCATCAGTGGGGACTATCCTTCCTACAATGAGCAGTTCTTC | CAISGDYPSYNEQFF
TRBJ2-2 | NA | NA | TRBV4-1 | TGCGCCAGCAGCCAAGAGGGCAGGAACTACCTCGTGAACACCGGGGAGCTGTTTTTT | CASSQEGRNYLVNTGELFF
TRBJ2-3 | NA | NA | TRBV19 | TGTGCCAGTAGTGAAGTTGGCACAGATACGCAGTATTTT | CASSEVGTDTQYF
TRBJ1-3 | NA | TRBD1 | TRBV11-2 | TGTGCCAGCAGCTTATTTACAAGTCTAGGGGGCGAGAACACCATATATTTT | CASSLFTSLGGENTIYF
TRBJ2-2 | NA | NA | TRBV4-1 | TGCGCCAGCAGCCGCAGTGCGGTTAACACCGGGGAGCTGTTTTTT | CASSRSAVNTGELFF
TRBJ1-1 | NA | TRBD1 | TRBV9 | TGTGCCAGCAGCGCGGGGACAGGGCGAGGTTCCGAAGCTTTCTTT | CASSAGTGRGSEAFF
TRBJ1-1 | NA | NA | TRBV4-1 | TGCGCCAGCAGCCCCTCACCGAGACCCAACACTGAAGCTTTCTTT | CASSPSPRPNTEAFF
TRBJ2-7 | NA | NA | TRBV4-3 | TGCGCCAGCAGCCAAGATATATCGGACATGGCCTACGAGCAGTACTTC | CASSQDISDMAYEQYF
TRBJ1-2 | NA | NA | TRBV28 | TGTGCCAGCACGGAATTCAATGGGGCTAACTATGGCTACACCTTC | CASTEFNGANYGYTF
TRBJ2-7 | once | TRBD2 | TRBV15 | TGTGCCACCAGCGGAGACCCCAATAGCGGGAGTCACTACGAGCAGTACTTC | CATSGDPNSGSHYEQYF
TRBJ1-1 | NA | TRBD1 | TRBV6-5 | TGTGCCAGCAGTTCAGGGGGCCGGTCTGAAGCTTTCTTT | CASSSGGRSEAFF
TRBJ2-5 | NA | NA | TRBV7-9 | TGTGCCAGCGGGACACAGAGTATAGAGACCCAGTACTTC | CASGTQSIETQYF
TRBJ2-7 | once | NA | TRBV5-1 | TGCGCCAGCAGCTCGACGGGAGCCTACGAGCAGTACTTC | CASSSTGAYEQYF
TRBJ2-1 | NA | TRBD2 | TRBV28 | TGTGCCAGCAGTTTAGGGCTAGTCGGGAGGGGTGAGCAGTTCTTC | CASSLGLVGRGEQFF